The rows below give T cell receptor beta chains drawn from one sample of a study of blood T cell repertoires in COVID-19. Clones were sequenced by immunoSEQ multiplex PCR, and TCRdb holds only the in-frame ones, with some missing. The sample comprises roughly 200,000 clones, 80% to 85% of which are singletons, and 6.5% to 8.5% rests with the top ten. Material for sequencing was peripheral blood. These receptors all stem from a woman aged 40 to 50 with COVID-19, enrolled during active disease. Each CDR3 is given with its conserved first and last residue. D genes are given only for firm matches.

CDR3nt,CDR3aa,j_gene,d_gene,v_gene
TGTGCCAGCAGTGAATTGGCCCCCCCGGAGGTTGAAAAACTGTTTTTT,CASSELAPPEVEKLFF,TRBJ1-4,-,TRBV25-1
TGTGCCAGCAGTGATAGGGGGACAGGGCTACACTACACCTTC,CASSDRGTGLHYTF,TRBJ1-2,TRBD1,TRBV2
TGCGCCAGCAGCTTGGTCGGACAGGGGACAGCGGGGGCGGCCGGCAATGAGCAGTTCTTC,CASSLVGQGTAGAAGNEQFF,TRBJ2-1,-,TRBV5-1
TGTGCCAGCAGCTTGCAAGCGGGAATTTACGAGCAGTACTTC,CASSLQAGIYEQYF,TRBJ2-7,TRBD2,TRBV7-2
TGTGCCAGCAGTTCTGGGGGGGCCAACATTCAGTACTTC,CASSSGGANIQYF,TRBJ2-4,-,TRBV27
TGTGCCAGCAGTTACTTAGGGGTAGAGGCTTTCTTT,CASSYLGVEAFF,TRBJ1-1,-,TRBV6-2/TRBV6-3
TGTGCCAGCAGCTTCCGAGCCGGGACTAATAATGAGCAGTTCTTC,CASSFRAGTNNEQFF,TRBJ2-1,TRBD2,TRBV7-7
TGTGCCAGCAGGACAGGTTATCTCTACGAGCAGTACTTC,CASRTGYLYEQYF,TRBJ2-7,-,TRBV27
TGTGCCAGCTCACCTTCCTATGAACCCCTCCACTTT,CASSPSYEPLHF,TRBJ1-6,-,TRBV18
TGTGCCACCTCCCGGACAGGCTTATGGCAGCCCCAGCATTTT,CATSRTGLWQPQHF,TRBJ1-5,TRBD1,TRBV27
TGCGCCAGCAGAGGCGGGGGTCCCAAAAACATTCAGTACTTC,CASRGGGPKNIQYF,TRBJ2-4,TRBD2,TRBV5-1
TGTGCCAGCAGCTTAGGAACAGTTTTATCGGATGGCTACACCTTC,CASSLGTVLSDGYTF,TRBJ1-2,-,TRBV7-9
TGTGCCAGCAGCCAAAAGGGGGCCTCCTACAATGAGCAGTTCTTC,CASSQKGASYNEQFF,TRBJ2-1,TRBD1,TRBV3-1/TRBV3-2
TGCGCCAGCAGGGCGGGGGGAGGAAGGGAAAAACTGTTTTTT,CASRAGGGREKLFF,TRBJ1-4,-,TRBV10-2
TGTGCCACCAGCCATCAGGGGGCCCCTACCTACGAGCAGTACTTC,CATSHQGAPTYEQYF,TRBJ2-7,TRBD1,TRBV15
TGTGCCAGCAGCCTAGGGACTACCCTAGGCTATGGCTACACCTTC,CASSLGTTLGYGYTF,TRBJ1-2,-,TRBV3-1/TRBV3-2
TGTGCCACCAGCAGAGATATCGGGGCCGGGGGGGCCTACGAGCAGTACTTC,CATSRDIGAGGAYEQYF,TRBJ2-7,TRBD2,TRBV15
TGTGCAAGTCGCTTGAACACTCGGGGATACAAAAACATTCAGTACTTC,CASRLNTRGYKNIQYF,TRBJ2-4,-,TRBV12-2
TGCGCCAGCAGCTTGGGCCAGAACTATAATTCACCCCTCCACTTT,CASSLGQNYNSPLHF,TRBJ1-6,-,TRBV5-1
TGTGCCACTAACATAAAAGCGAATTCACCCCTCCACTTT,CATNIKANSPLHF,TRBJ1-6,-,TRBV15